This TCR beta chain was found in a study of persistence of HIV-infected CD4 T cells. Whole-study findings and limits: TCRbeta richness was lower in CMV- and Gag-responding cells than in anti-CD3/anti-CD28-responding cells. TCR oligoclonality correlated with proviral oligoclonality in the same sorted populations.

Cells were stimulated with overlapping HIV-1 Gag 15-mer peptides. CD40L-negative CD69-negative CD45RO-high memory CD4+ T cells were sorted as populations depleted of antigen-responding cells. On this clone itself: As yet, its antigen is unknown.

The CDR3 has 15 amino acids. Germline-derived CDR1 and CDR2 are LNHNV and YYDKDF (reference sequence). Trimming left V 1 base short and J 3 bases short, with 13 bases between. This was the immunoSEQ version 4 assay in survey mode. Profiling relied on immunoSEQ multiplex PCR, and the TCRdb table lists in-frame clones only, not all of them. This table has about 43,000 clones, approximately 80% appearing once. The chain uses TRBV15 and TRBJ2-7; D perhaps matches TRBD1 (5 bases). The TCR was taken from an adult man with HIV who was CMV-seropositive. Source: CD4+ T cells sorted from PBMCs after roughly 19-hour stimulation, taken from a patient who received antiretroviral therapy. CDR3 DNA: TGTGCCACCAGCAGAGTCACAGGAAGGATCTACGAGCAGTACTTC. Translated, it gives CATSRVTGRIYEQYF.